Listed below are T cell receptor beta chains from one sample, sequenced in a study of T cells in Graves' hyperthyroidism and ophthalmopathy. TCRdb reprocessed the multiplex PCR reads via MiXCR and lists one record per CDR3 protein. The sample has roughly 650,000 distinct CDR3 sequences; 16% are singletons. Sequencing was done on a sample of blood. Every receptor here comes from a woman between 35 and 50 years old with Graves' ophthalmopathy. Each CDR3 is given with its conserved first and last residue. A D gene is named only where the DNA matches it firmly. Not all rows give a size; the values are once, few, many and, for expanded clones, a class.

d_call | clone_size | j_call | v_call | cdr3_aa | cdr3_nt
TRBD1 | many | TRBJ2-5 | TRBV6-1 | CASSEARGTGWETQYF | TGTGCCAGCAGTGAAGCAAGGGGGACAGGGTGGGAGACCCAGTACTTC
TRBD1 | many | TRBJ1-4 | TRBV7-8 | CASSFDRGGEKLFF | TGTGCCAGCAGCTTCGACAGGGGAGGTGAAAAACTGTTTTTT
NA | few | TRBJ2-1 | TRBV29-1 | CSAGGARVWVQSAPQGNEQFF | TGCAGCGCCGGCGGGGCTCGTGTGTGGGTACAAAGCGCGCCCCAGGGAAATGAGCAGTTCTTC
NA | many | TRBJ2-1 | TRBV20-1 | CSARGNGAYNEQFF | TGCAGTGCTAGAGGAAACGGGGCCTACAATGAGCAGTTCTTC
TRBD2 | many | TRBJ2-7 | TRBV18 | CASSREGVAYEQYF | TGTGCCAGCTCAAGGGAGGGAGTCGCCTACGAGCAGTACTTC
TRBD1 | few | TRBJ1-1 | TRBV5-5 | CASSYDPGQWNTEAFF | TGTGCCAGCAGCTACGACCCGGGACAGTGGAACACTGAAGCTTTCTTT
NA | many | TRBJ2-7 | TRBV30 | CAWGDFSYEQYF | TGTGCCTGGGGGGACTTTTCCTACGAGCAGTACTTC
NA | few | TRBJ2-2 | TRBV19 | CASNTGATGELFF | TGTGCCAGTAATACGGGAGCCACCGGGGAGCTGTTTTTT
TRBD1 | many | TRBJ2-5 | TRBV5-5 | CASSQKGQPRTQYF | TGTGCCAGCAGCCAAAAGGGACAGCCAAGGACCCAGTACTTC
NA | NA | TRBJ1-6 | TRBV5-6 | CASSGRNRSSYNSPLHF | TGTGCCAGCAGCGGGAGGAACCGGAGCTCCTATAATTCACCCCTCCACTTT
TRBD1 | many | TRBJ1-6 | TRBV28 | CASRLTGGTLHF | TGTGCCAGCAGGCTCACAGGGGGGACCCTCCACTTT
NA | NA | TRBJ2-5 | TRBV2 | CASTPTGFGAQYF | TGTGCCAGCACTCCGACAGGCTTTGGGGCCCAGTACTTC
TRBD2 | NA | TRBJ2-1 | TRBV19 | CASSISGGEQFF | TGTGCCAGTAGTATATCGGGGGGTGAGCAGTTCTTC
TRBD1 | few | TRBJ2-1 | TRBV19 | CASSPRTGDSYNEQFF | TGTGCCAGTAGTCCACGGACAGGGGACTCCTACAATGAGCAGTTCTTC
NA | few | TRBJ2-1 | TRBV3-1 | CASSRAGYEQFF | TGTGCCAGCAGCCGGGCGGGGTATGAGCAGTTCTTC
NA | many | TRBJ1-1 | TRBV5-6 | CASSRTVSNTEAFF | TGTGCCAGCAGCCGGACCGTCTCGAACACTGAAGCTTTCTTT
TRBD1 | many | TRBJ2-1 | TRBV7-9 | CASSLEDRAGNEQFF | TGTGCCAGCAGCTTAGAGGACAGGGCTGGTAATGAGCAGTTCTTC
TRBD2 | many | TRBJ2-3 | TRBV2 | CARGTSGRASGTDTQYF | TGTGCCAGGGGGACTAGCGGGAGGGCCTCCGGCACAGATACGCAGTATTTT
NA | many | TRBJ1-1 | TRBV16 | CASSQSRGINTEAFF | TGTGCCAGCAGCCAATCTAGAGGTATTAACACTGAAGCTTTCTTT
NA | many | TRBJ1-1 | TRBV6-1 | CASSWTMNTEAFF | TGTGCCAGCAGTTGGACCATGAACACTGAAGCTTTCTTT
TRBD2 | NA | TRBJ2-5 | TRBV12-5 | CASGLATSGGAWTQYF | TGTGCTAGTGGTTTGGCCACTAGCGGGGGGGCTTGGACCCAGTACTTC
NA | NA | TRBJ2-7 | TRBV28 | CASSTLLVLSSYEQYF | TGTGCCAGCAGTACCCTGCTGGTTCTTAGCTCCTACGAGCAGTACTTC
NA | many | TRBJ2-7 | TRBV20-1 | CSADKSEQYF | TGCAGTGCTGATAAGTCCGAGCAGTACTTC
TRBD1 | few | TRBJ1-1 | TRBV27 | CASSLSPDRVEAFF | TGTGCCAGCAGTTTATCCCCGGACAGGGTGGAAGCTTTCTTT
NA | many | TRBJ2-1 | TRBV28 | CASRFTGGNEQFF | TGTGCCAGCAGATTTACAGGAGGCAATGAGCAGTTCTTC
NA | few | TRBJ2-5 | TRBV20-1 | CSAPVEGTQYF | TGCAGTGCTCCAGTCGAGGGGACCCAGTACTTC
NA | few | TRBJ2-1 | TRBV6-1 | CASSSVGLYNEQFF | TGTGCCAGCAGTTCAGTGGGACTCTACAATGAGCAGTTCTTC
NA | many | TRBJ2-3 | TRBV18 | CASSGPGTNTDTQYF | TGTGCCAGCTCAGGCCCAGGGACAAACACAGATACGCAGTATTTT
NA | NA | TRBJ2-2 | TRBV6-1 | CASRRDISTGELFF | TGTGCCAGCAGACGGGACATTAGCACCGGGGAGCTGTTTTTT
TRBD1 | many | TRBJ2-7 | TRBV28 | CASSPPRQGVREQYF | TGTGCCAGCAGTCCCCCCCGACAGGGGGTGCGTGAGCAGTACTTC
TRBD1 | few | TRBJ2-1 | TRBV4-1 | CASKKTGGLDEQFF | TGCGCCAGCAAGAAAACAGGGGGCTTGGATGAGCAGTTCTTC
TRBD2 | many | TRBJ2-7 | TRBV11-2 | CASSLPTSPGHEQYF | TGTGCCAGCAGCTTACCGACTAGCCCCGGCCACGAGCAGTACTTC
TRBD2 | NA | TRBJ2-7 | TRBV5-1 | CASSSAGGADEQYF | TGCGCCAGCAGCTCGGCGGGGGGGGCCGACGAGCAGTACTTC
TRBD1 | many | TRBJ2-1 | TRBV2 | CASSGGGGNEQFF | TGTGCCAGCAGTGGAGGGGGCGGCAATGAGCAGTTCTTC
NA | many | TRBJ1-2 | TRBV20-1 | CSAIPRDDYGYTF | TGCAGTGCTATACCCAGGGACGACTATGGCTACACCTTC
NA | many | TRBJ1-6 | TRBV2 | CASSKGGAVGSPLHF | TGTGCCAGCAGTAAAGGAGGGGCGGTGGGTTCACCCCTCCACTTT
NA | NA | TRBJ1-1 | TRBV29-1 | CSAAVDPNTEAFF | TGCAGCGCCGCGGTTGACCCGAACACTGAAGCTTTCTTT
NA | NA | TRBJ2-2 | TRBV30 | CAWSPRTGELFF | TGTGCCTGGAGTCCCCGGACCGGGGAGCTGTTTTTT
NA | NA | TRBJ2-1 | TRBV27 | CASSSWGDYNEQFF | TGTGCCAGCAGTTCCTGGGGAGACTACAATGAGCAGTTCTTC
NA | many | TRBJ2-7 | TRBV2 | CASRIAAAYEQYF | TGTGCCAGCCGCATAGCGGCGGCCTACGAGCAGTACTTC
NA | many | TRBJ1-4 | TRBV5-1 | CASSLGQPDEKLFF | TGCGCCAGCAGCTTGGGACAGCCGGATGAAAAACTGTTTTTT
TRBD2 | few | TRBJ2-3 | TRBV5-1 | CASSQRPPSGGVEDTQYF | TGCGCCAGCAGCCAGAGACCCCCTAGCGGGGGGGTTGAAGATACGCAGTATTTT
NA | NA | TRBJ2-1 | TRBV11-2 | CASSLIAYEQFF | TGTGCCAGCAGCTTAATCGCTTATGAGCAGTTCTTC
NA | many | TRBJ2-7 | TRBV3-1 | CASSQLGTYEQYF | TGTGCCAGCAGCCAGCTCGGGACCTACGAGCAGTACTTC
NA | NA | TRBJ2-1 | TRBV5-4 | CASSNSRANEQFF | TGTGCCAGCAGTAATTCCCGGGCGAATGAGCAGTTCTTC
TRBD1 | many | TRBJ1-4 | TRBV3-1 | CASSPPAGGQEKLFF | TGTGCCAGCAGCCCCCCGGCAGGGGGTCAGGAAAAACTGTTTTTT
TRBD2 | many | TRBJ2-5 | TRBV28 | CASSFSPRAGGGVRETQYF | TGTGCCAGCAGTTTCTCTCCTCGAGCGGGAGGAGGCGTTAGGGAGACCCAGTACTTC
TRBD1 | many | TRBJ2-7 | TRBV2 | CASSGDRAPGEQYF | TGTGCCAGCAGTGGGGACAGGGCCCCGGGCGAGCAGTACTTC
NA | many | TRBJ2-3 | TRBV3-1 | CASSQDRGGVETDTQYF | TGTGCCAGCAGCCAAGATCGAGGGGGAGTTGAGACAGATACGCAGTATTTT
NA | NA | TRBJ2-7 | TRBV5-6 | CASSLSLGTHEQYF | TGTGCCAGCAGCTTGAGTTTGGGTACCCACGAGCAGTACTTC
TRBD1 | NA | TRBJ1-5 | TRBV29-1 | CSVTTGAKQPQHF | TGCAGCGTGACGACAGGGGCTAAGCAGCCCCAGCATTTT
NA | many | TRBJ2-1 | TRBV2 | CASWRSSYNEQFF | TGTGCCAGCTGGCGAAGCTCCTACAATGAGCAGTTCTTC
TRBD2 | NA | TRBJ2-1 | TRBV4-3 | CASSQALAGMGNEQFF | TGCGCCAGCAGCCAAGCCTTAGCGGGAATGGGTAATGAGCAGTTCTTC
NA | many | TRBJ1-5 | TRBV12-3/TRBV12-4 | CASSLQRGPQHF | TGTGCCAGCAGTCTACAACGGGGACCCCAGCATTTT
NA | NA | TRBJ2-5 | TRBV27 | CASSPTGKETQYF | TGTGCCAGCAGCCCTACAGGGAAAGAGACCCAGTACTTC